This TCR beta chain emerged from a study of T-cell memory formation after mild COVID-19. The germline CDR1 and CDR2 sequences are SGHTA and FQGTGA. CDR3 size: 12 residues. V was cut by 4 bases and J by 7 bases, with 8 bases left in between. Each CDR3 protein gets one entry after TCRdb re-called the 5' RACE reads with MiXCR. This table has approximately 89,000 distinct CDR3 sequences, around 25% appearing once. Material: PBMCs or a T cell subset sorted from them (not recorded which). This chain links TRBV7-3 with TRBJ2-1; D gene uncertain. This sequence originates from a man aged 18 to 29 who had mild COVID-19 (a few samples of this study predate the infection). Cell type and time point are not known. The CDR3 DNA is TGTGCCAGCAGCTCCAAGGGAAATGAGCAGTTCTTC. Protein product: CASSSKGNEQFF. The full variable domain, rest sourced from reference TRBV7-3 and TRBJ2-1, is GAGVSQTPSNKVTEKGKYVELRCDPISGHTALYWYRQSLGQGPEFLIYFQGTGAADDSGLPNDRFFAVRPEGSVSTLKIQRTERGDSAVYLCASSSKGNEQFFGPGTRLTVL.